Each of the 3 T cell receptor beta chains below was sequenced from the same sample in a study of cytomegalovirus exposure and HLA in healthy donors. The PCR ran on 60 Vbeta and 13 Jbeta primers. Libraries were prepared by immunoSEQ multiplex PCR; TCRdb keeps only in-frame clonotypes and omits some of them. The data contain about 150,000 clones, over 70% of them singletons. Sequenced input: PBMCs. These receptors were obtained from a young man in good health and CMV-seronegative.

This chain connects TRBV27 to TRBJ2-7; TRBD1 might be the D (6 bases). The CDR3 totals 15 residues. The germline V gene has CDR1 MNHEY and CDR2 SMNVEV (reference sequence). The V gene lost 4 bases and the J gene lost 2 bases, with 15 bases spanning the gap. The CDR3 spells CASSSPLRGAYEQYF. The CDR3 DNA reads TGTGCCAGCAGTTCCCCCCTCAGGGGCGCCTACGAGCAGTACTTC.

The chain recombines TRBV6-1 with TRBJ1-1, with D perhaps matching TRBD1 (5 bases). The germline V gene encodes CDR1 MNHNS and CDR2 SASEGT. V shed 7 bases and J shed 1 base, with 10 bases lying between them. The CDR3 is 13 amino acids. The CDR3 sequence: CASNDRSNTEAFF. The CDR3 DNA reads TGTGCCAGCAATGACAGATCGAACACTGAAGCTTTCTTT.

This chain links TRBV29-1 with TRBJ2-1; 8 nucleotides match TRBD2. There are 14 residues in the CDR3. Germline CDR1 reads SQVTM; CDR2 reads ANQGSEA. Germline trimming cut 3 bases from V and 8 bases from J; bases unmatched to any gene: 9. The CDR3 spells CSVERTGGLDEQFF. In DNA, the CDR3 is TGCAGCGTTGAGCGGACGGGGGGGCTGGATGAGCAGTTCTTC.